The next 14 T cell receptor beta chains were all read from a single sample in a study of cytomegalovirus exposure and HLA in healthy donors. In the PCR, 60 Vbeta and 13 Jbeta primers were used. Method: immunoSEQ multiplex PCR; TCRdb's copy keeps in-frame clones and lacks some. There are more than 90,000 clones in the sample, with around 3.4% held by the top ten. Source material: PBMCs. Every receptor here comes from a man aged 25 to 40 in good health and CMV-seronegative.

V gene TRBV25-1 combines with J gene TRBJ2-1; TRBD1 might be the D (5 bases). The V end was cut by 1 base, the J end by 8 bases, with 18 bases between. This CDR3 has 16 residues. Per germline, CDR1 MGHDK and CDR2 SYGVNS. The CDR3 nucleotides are TGTGCCAGCAGTGAATGGGGCAGGGAAAGGTTCCATGAGCAGTTCTTC. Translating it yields CASSEWGRERFHEQFF. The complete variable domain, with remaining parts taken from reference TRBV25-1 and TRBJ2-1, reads EADIYQTPRYLVIGTGKKITLECSQTMGHDKMYWYQQDPGMELHLIHYSYGVNSTEKGDLSSESTVSRIRTEHFPLTLESARPSHTSQYLCASSEWGRERFHEQFFGPGTRLTVL.

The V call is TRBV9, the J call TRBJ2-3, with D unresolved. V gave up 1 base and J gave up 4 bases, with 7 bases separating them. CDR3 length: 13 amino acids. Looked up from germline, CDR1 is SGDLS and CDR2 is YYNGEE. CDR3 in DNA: TGTGCCAGCAGCGTATCTCAGGCAGATACGCAGTATTTT. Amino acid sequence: CASSVSQADTQYF.

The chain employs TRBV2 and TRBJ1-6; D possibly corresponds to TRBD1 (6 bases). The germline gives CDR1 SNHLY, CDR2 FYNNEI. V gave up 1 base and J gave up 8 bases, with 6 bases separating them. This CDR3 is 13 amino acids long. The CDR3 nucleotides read TGTGCCAGCAGTGAAGGGACAGATTCACCCCTCCACTTT. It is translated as CASSEGTDSPLHF.

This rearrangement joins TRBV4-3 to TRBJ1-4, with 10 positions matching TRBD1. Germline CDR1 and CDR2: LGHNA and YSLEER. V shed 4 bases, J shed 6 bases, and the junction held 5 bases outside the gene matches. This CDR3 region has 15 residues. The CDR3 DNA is TGCGCCAGCAGCCTCGTCGGGACAGGGGATGAAAAACTGTTTTTT. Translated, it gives CASSLVGTGDEKLFF.

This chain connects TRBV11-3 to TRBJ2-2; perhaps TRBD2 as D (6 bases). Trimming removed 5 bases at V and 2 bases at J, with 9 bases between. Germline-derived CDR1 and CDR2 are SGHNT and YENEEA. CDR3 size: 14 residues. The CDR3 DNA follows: TGTGCCAGCAGCGGGACTTTAAACACCGGGGAGCTGTTTTTT. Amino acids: CASSGTLNTGELFF.

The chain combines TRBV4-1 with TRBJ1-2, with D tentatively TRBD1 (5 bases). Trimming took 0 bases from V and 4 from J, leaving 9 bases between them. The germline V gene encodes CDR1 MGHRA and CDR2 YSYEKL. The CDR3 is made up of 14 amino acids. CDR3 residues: CASSQDAGRYGYTF. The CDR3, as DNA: TGCGCCAGCAGCCAAGATGCGGGGCGCTATGGCTACACCTTC.

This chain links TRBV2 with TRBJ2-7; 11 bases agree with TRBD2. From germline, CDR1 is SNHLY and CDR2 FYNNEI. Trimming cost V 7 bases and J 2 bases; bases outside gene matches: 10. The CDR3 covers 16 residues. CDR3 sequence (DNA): TGTGCCAGCACTGTATGGGGACTAGCGGAAACCTACGAGCAGTACTTC. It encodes CASTVWGLAETYEQYF.

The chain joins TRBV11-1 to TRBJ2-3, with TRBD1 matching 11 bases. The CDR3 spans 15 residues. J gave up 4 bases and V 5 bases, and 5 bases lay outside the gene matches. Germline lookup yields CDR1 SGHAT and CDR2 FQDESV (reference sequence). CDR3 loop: CASSPGTGGADTQYF. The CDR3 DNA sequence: TGTGCCAGCAGCCCTGGGACAGGGGGTGCAGATACGCAGTATTTT.

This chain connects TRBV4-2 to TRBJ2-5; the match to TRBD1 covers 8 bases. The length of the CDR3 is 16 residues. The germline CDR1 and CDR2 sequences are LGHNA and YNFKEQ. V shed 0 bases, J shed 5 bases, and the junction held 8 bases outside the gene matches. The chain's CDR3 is CASSQEAQGALETQYF. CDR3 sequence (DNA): TGTGCCAGCAGCCAAGAAGCTCAGGGGGCGCTGGAGACCCAGTACTTC.

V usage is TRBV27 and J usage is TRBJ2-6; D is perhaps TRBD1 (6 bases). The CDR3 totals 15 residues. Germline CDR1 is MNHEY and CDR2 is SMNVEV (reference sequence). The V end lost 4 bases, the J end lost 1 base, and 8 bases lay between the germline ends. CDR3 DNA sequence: TGTGCCAGCAGTTCAGGGGCGTCTGGGGCCAACGTCCTGACTTTC. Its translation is CASSSGASGANVLTF.

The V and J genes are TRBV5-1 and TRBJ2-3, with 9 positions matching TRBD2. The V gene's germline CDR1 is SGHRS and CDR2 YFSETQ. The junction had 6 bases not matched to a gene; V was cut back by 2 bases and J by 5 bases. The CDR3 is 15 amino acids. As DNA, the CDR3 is TGCGCCAGCAGCTTTAGCGGGGGCGGCGGAGATACGCAGTATTTT. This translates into CASSFSGGGGDTQYF. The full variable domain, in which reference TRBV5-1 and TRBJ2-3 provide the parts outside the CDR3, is KAGVTQTPRYLIKTRGQQVTLSCSPISGHRSVSWYQQTPGQGLQFLFEYFSETQRNKGNFPGRFSGRQFSNSRSEMNVSTLELGDSALYLCASSFSGGGGDTQYFGPGTRLTVL.

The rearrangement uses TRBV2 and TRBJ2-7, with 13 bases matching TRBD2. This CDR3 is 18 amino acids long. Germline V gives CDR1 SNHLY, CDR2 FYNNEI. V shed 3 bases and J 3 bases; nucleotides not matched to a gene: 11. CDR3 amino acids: CASSDPTPRTSGSYEQYF. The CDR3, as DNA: TGTGCCAGCAGTGACCCGACCCCTAGGACTAGCGGGAGCTACGAGCAGTACTTC.

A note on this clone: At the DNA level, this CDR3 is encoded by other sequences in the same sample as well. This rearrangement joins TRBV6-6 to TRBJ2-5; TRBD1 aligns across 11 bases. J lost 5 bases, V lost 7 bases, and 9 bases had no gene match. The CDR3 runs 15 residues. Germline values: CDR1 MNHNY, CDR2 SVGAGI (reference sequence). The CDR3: CASTVGQGAKETQYF. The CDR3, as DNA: TGTGCCAGCACCGTTGGACAGGGGGCGAAGGAGACCCAGTACTTC.

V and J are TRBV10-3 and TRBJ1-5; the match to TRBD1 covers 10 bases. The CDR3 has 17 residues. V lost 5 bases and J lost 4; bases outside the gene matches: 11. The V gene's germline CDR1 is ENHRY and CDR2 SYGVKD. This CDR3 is CAISPYAGTGVNQPQHF. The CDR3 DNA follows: TGTGCCATCAGTCCATACGCCGGGACAGGGGTTAATCAGCCCCAGCATTTT.